Presented here are 27 T cell receptor beta chains from one specimen sequenced in a study of shared clonotypes between healthy human individuals. Sequenced by immunoSEQ multiplex PCR; TCRdb stores in-frame clones only, minus some. The repertoire includes about 2.4 million clones, more than 90% of them detected once, and roughly 0.14% sits in the top ten. The source material was naive CD4+ T cells sorted from blood. Subset here: CD45RA+ positively selected. The receptors come from a man between 18 and 35 years old in good health.

This clone has a single count. For the CDR3, the DNA is TGTGCCATCAGTGATCCTCCCACAGATACGCAGTATTTT. Translating it yields CAISDPPTDTQYF. The chain combines TRBV10-3 with TRBJ2-3; D unresolved. With 3 bases removed from V and 2 bases from J, the gap between germline ends came to 6 bases. Per germline, CDR1 ENHRY and CDR2 SYGVKD. The CDR3 loop spans 13 amino acids.

This chain links TRBV9 with TRBJ1-2; no reliable D call. V was cut by 0 bases and J by 7 bases, with 10 bases left in between. The germline V gene encodes CDR1 SGDLS and CDR2 YYNGEE. The CDR3 length is 13 residues. The DNA of the CDR3 is TGTGCCAGCAGCGTAGTGGTTGGCATTGGCTACACCTTC. It specifies CASSVVVGIGYTF.

V and J are TRBV10-3 and TRBJ2-3; 14 bases are a match to TRBD2. CDR1 is ENHRY and CDR2 is SYGVKD in the germline V gene. The CDR3 sequence is 16 residues long. Trimming cost V 6 bases and J 3 bases; bases outside gene matches: 5. Here the CDR3 reads CAISWTSGRSTDTQYF. The CDR3 DNA reads TGTGCCATCAGCTGGACTAGCGGGAGGTCTACAGATACGCAGTATTTT.

The J gene is TRBJ1-5, the V gene TRBV28; D is ambiguous. This CDR3 comprises 16 residues. Germline values: CDR1 MDHEN, CDR2 SYDVKM. Trimming left V 6 bases short and J 3 bases short, with 18 bases between. Here the CDR3 reads CASRTPEDRANQPQHF. The CDR3, as DNA: TGTGCCAGCAGAACCCCAGAAGACCGGGCCAATCAGCCCCAGCATTTT.

The table lists this clone with a few counts. The CDR3 DNA reads TGTGCCTGGGCCGAGGGCACTGAAGCTTTCTTT. It specifies CAWAEGTEAFF. The J gene is TRBJ1-1, the V gene TRBV30; D ambiguous. CDR1 and CDR2 from the germline V gene are GTSNPN and SVGIG (reference sequence). The CDR3 spans 11 residues. Deletions cut 5 bases from V and 4 bases from J, with 8 bases between.

The rearrangement uses TRBV6-1 and TRBJ2-7; 9 bases are a match to TRBD2. Germline CDR1 reads MNHNS; CDR2 reads SASEGT. The CDR3 length is 14 residues. Trimming removed 4 bases from V and 3 bases from J; junction bases left unmatched: 4. The CDR3 DNA follows: TGTGCCAGCAGTGTCCTAGCGGGGCGCTACGAGCAGTACTTC. It is translated as CASSVLAGRYEQYF.

The rearrangement uses TRBV7-2 and TRBJ2-7; 9 bases are a match to TRBD1. Germline trimming cut 1 base from V and 1 base from J; bases unmatched to any gene: 2. Germline lookup yields CDR1 SGHTA and CDR2 FQGNSA. The CDR3 sequence is 15 residues long. CDR3 loop: CASSLEGQGSYEQYF. CDR3 DNA sequence: TGTGCCAGCAGCTTAGAGGGACAGGGTTCCTACGAGCAGTACTTC.

V and J are TRBV7-2 and TRBJ2-4, with D tentatively TRBD2 (5 bases). CDR1 and CDR2 (germline): SGHTA, FQGNSA. This CDR3 has 14 amino acids. V lost 5 bases and J lost 3, with 11 bases in between. DNA of the CDR3: TGTGCCAGCAGCCCAGCGGAGCGCAAAAACATTCAGTACTTC. Translated: CASSPAERKNIQYF. Complete variable domain (other parts from reference TRBV7-2 and TRBJ2-4): GAGVSQSPSNKVTEKGKDVELRCDPISGHTALYWYRQSLGQGLEFLIYFQGNSAPDKSGLPSDRFSAERTGGSVSTLTIQRTQQEDSAVYLCASSPAERKNIQYFGAGTRLSVL.

The V and J genes are TRBV4-2 and TRBJ1-4; 10 nucleotides match TRBD1. V lost 5 bases and J lost 5; bases outside the gene matches: 8. This CDR3 has 16 amino acids. Germline values: CDR1 LGHNA, CDR2 YNFKEQ. The CDR3 sequence is CASSTGQGGTNEKLFF. CDR3 nucleotide sequence: TGTGCCAGCAGCACCGGACAGGGGGGCACGAATGAAAAACTGTTTTTT.

The V gene is TRBV6-4, the J gene TRBJ1-5; D remains ambiguous. This CDR3 region has 13 residues. The ends were cut back, 2 bases at V and 7 bases at J, with 9 bases in the middle. The germline CDR1 and CDR2 sequences are MRHNA and SNTAGT. The CDR3 spells CASSDGNGQPQHF. DNA of the CDR3: TGTGCCAGCAGTGACGGTAACGGGCAGCCCCAGCATTTT.

The chain links TRBV7-9 to TRBJ2-7, with D perhaps TRBD2 (6 bases). The V gene's germline CDR1 is SEHNR and CDR2 FQNEAQ (reference sequence). V shed 5 bases and J shed 4 bases, with 18 bases lying between them. The CDR3 length is 15 residues. The CDR3 DNA reads as TGTGCCAGCAGCCTTATGTCGTGGGGGGTGTACGAGCAGTACTTC. It translates to CASSLMSWGVYEQYF.

The chain uses TRBV6-6 and TRBJ2-7; possibly TRBD1 for D (6 bases). Deletions cut 4 bases from V and 5 bases from J, with 18 bases between. The CDR3 loop spans 15 amino acids. The germline V gene encodes CDR1 MNHNY and CDR2 SVGAGI (reference sequence). The CDR3 region has the DNA TGTGCCAGCAGTTGGGAGACAGGACTTGCGGACGAGCAGTACTTC. Protein: CASSWETGLADEQYF.

The V gene is TRBV4-1, the J gene TRBJ2-7; 8 bases line up with TRBD1. Germline V CDR1 and CDR2: MGHRA, YSYEKL. The CDR3 totals 17 residues. The ends lost 3 bases at V and 5 bases at J; junction bases unmatched: 15. The CDR3 reads CASSQVARGQGAHEQYF. The DNA of the CDR3 is TGCGCCAGCAGCCAGGTAGCTAGAGGACAGGGAGCCCACGAGCAGTACTTC.

The chain is built from TRBV10-3 and TRBJ2-2, with 10 bases lining up with TRBD1. CDR1 is ENHRY, CDR2 SYGVKD, per germline. V dropped 11 bases and J dropped 5; count of bases not matched to a gene: 5. The CDR3 is made up of 13 amino acids. As DNA, the CDR3 is TGTGCCGCGAGGACAGGGGGTACCGGGGAGCTGTTTTTT. It yields the protein CAARTGGTGELFF.

About this clone: In the same sample, other DNA sequences code for this CDR3. The rearrangement uses TRBV27 and TRBJ2-2, with a possible D match to TRBD2 (6 bases). CDR3 length: 14 residues. The V end was cut by 0 bases, the J end by 6 bases, with 8 bases between. Germline CDR1 and CDR2: MNHEY and SMNVEV (reference sequence). For the CDR3, the DNA is TGTGCCAGCAGTTTATCTCCGGGAGCCGGGGAGCTGTTTTTT. Its translation: CASSLSPGAGELFF.

This chain uses TRBV19 with TRBJ2-7; tentatively, D is TRBD1 (6 bases). CDR1 and CDR2 from the germline V gene are LNHDA and SQIVND (reference sequence). This CDR3 has 14 amino acids. V shed 4 bases and J shed 4 bases, with 14 bases lying between them. CDR3 amino acids: CASSKTGPRYEQYF. CDR3 bases: TGTGCCAGTAGTAAAACAGGGCCAAGATACGAGCAGTACTTC.

For this clone: The sample carries other DNA sequences with the same CDR3. CDR3 nucleotides: TGCGCCAGCAGCCCCGGGACAGCGTCCTACAATGAGCAGTTCTTC. It specifies CASSPGTASYNEQFF. The chain uses TRBV5-1 and TRBJ2-1, with 7 bases matching TRBD1. This CDR3 is built from 15 residues. Trimming at V came to 4 bases and at J to 1 base, leaving 5 bases not matched to a gene. CDR1 is SGHRS and CDR2 is YFSETQ in the germline V gene.

The chain couples TRBV19 to TRBJ2-1; TRBD2 aligns across 9 bases. Germline trimming cut 4 bases from V and 5 bases from J; bases unmatched to any gene: 6. The CDR3 runs to 15 residues. Germline lookup yields CDR1 LNHDA and CDR2 SQIVND (reference sequence). The CDR3 region has the DNA TGTGCCAGTAGTACGGTAGCGGGAGATCACAATGAGCAGTTCTTC. Its protein product is CASSTVAGDHNEQFF.

Comment on this clone: The same CDR3 arises from other DNA sequences in this sample as well. The chain uses TRBV18 and TRBJ2-3; D might be TRBD2 (6 bases). CDR3 size: 16 residues. V was pared by 1 base and J by 3 bases, with 14 bases between. Germline V CDR1 and CDR2: KGHSH, LQKENI. The CDR3 is CASSPLAGSSTDTQYF. The CDR3 nucleotides read TGTGCCAGCTCACCACTTGCGGGAAGTTCGACAGATACGCAGTATTTT.

The chain joins TRBV4-1 to TRBJ2-5; tentative D call: TRBD1 (6 bases). V lost 0 bases to trimming and J lost 4 bases, with 12 bases between them. CDR1 and CDR2 (germline): MGHRA, YSYEKL. The length of the CDR3 is 15 residues. CDR3 loop: CASSQDYRDLETQYF. CDR3 DNA sequence: TGCGCCAGCAGCCAAGATTACAGGGATCTAGAGACCCAGTACTTC.

The genes are TRBV11-2 and TRBJ2-7; unclear D gene. CDR1 is SGHAT and CDR2 is FQNNGV in the germline V gene. The ends were cut back, 1 base at V and 0 bases at J, with 10 bases in the middle. The CDR3 has 15 amino acids. CDR3 sequence reads: CASSLATGTSYEQYF. In DNA, the CDR3 is TGTGCCAGCAGCTTAGCGACGGGTACCTCCTACGAGCAGTACTTC.

This sequence joins TRBV2 and TRBJ1-1; maybe TRBD1 (5 bases). The CDR3 runs to 13 residues. Between the trimmed V and J ends, which lost 7 bases and 4 bases, there was a span of 13 bases. The germline CDR1 and CDR2 sequences are SNHLY and FYNNEI. CDR3 sequence reads: CASKIEGTTEAFF. The CDR3 DNA is TGTGCCAGCAAGATAGAAGGGACCACTGAAGCTTTCTTT. Based on the CDR3 plus reference TRBV2 and TRBJ1-1, the full variable domain is EPEVTQTPSHQVTQMGQEVILRCVPISNHLYFYWYRQILGQKVEFLVSFYNNEISEKSEIFDDQFSVERPDGSNFTLKIRSTKLEDSAMYFCASKIEGTTEAFFGQGTRLTVV.

On this clone itself: The identical CDR3 is also encoded by other nucleotide sequences in the sample. The J gene is TRBJ2-7, the V gene TRBV30; 8 bases are shared with TRBD1. V gave up 5 bases and J gave up 2 bases; unmatched junction bases: 5. Germline assignment: CDR1 GTSNPN and CDR2 SVGIG (reference sequence). This CDR3 spans 13 amino acids. As DNA, the CDR3 is TGTGCCTGGGGCCCAGGGGGCCCCTACGAGCAGTACTTC. Protein product: CAWGPGGPYEQYF.

This clone has a single count. This sample also contains other DNA sequences that code for the same CDR3. This chain links TRBV6-5 with TRBJ2-3; TRBD2 matches at 10 bases. Germline V gene sequence: CDR1 MNHEY, CDR2 SVGAGI. The CDR3 is 16 residues long. With V trimmed by 0 bases and J by 3 bases, 3 bases remained unmatched. The DNA of the CDR3 is TGTGCCAGCAGTTACTCGGCTAGCGGGAGAACAGATACGCAGTATTTT. It specifies CASSYSASGRTDTQYF.

The genes are TRBV28 and TRBJ2-7, with D perhaps matching TRBD1 or TRBD2 (5 bases each). The germline CDR1 and CDR2 sequences are MDHEN and SYDVKM. This CDR3 spans 14 amino acids. V was clipped by 3 bases and J by 3 bases, with 12 bases between them. CDR3 loop: CASSFEGPYYEQYF. The DNA for the CDR3 is TGTGCCAGCAGTTTTGAGGGGCCTTACTACGAGCAGTACTTC. The complete variable domain, with remaining parts taken from reference TRBV28 and TRBJ2-7, reads DVKVTQSSRYLVKRTGEKVFLECVQDMDHENMFWYRQDPGLGLRLIYFSYDVKMKEKGDIPEGYSVSREKKERFSLILESASTNQTSMYLCASSFEGPYYEQYFGPGTRLTVT.

The V gene is TRBV9, the J gene TRBJ2-7, with 9 nucleotides matching TRBD1. Germline trimming cut 3 bases from V and 7 bases from J; bases unmatched to any gene: 8. From germline, CDR1 is SGDLS and CDR2 YYNGEE. The CDR3 runs to 14 residues. The CDR3 bases are TGTGCCAGCAGCGCAACAGGGGGCCTAGGGGAGCAGTACTTC. Residues: CASSATGGLGEQYF.

The gene calls are TRBV13 and TRBJ2-3, with 8 bases that match TRBD2. Germline assignment: CDR1 PRHDT and CDR2 FYEKMQ (reference sequence). CDR3 length: 19 residues. V dropped 1 base and J dropped 2; count of bases not matched to a gene: 14. The CDR3 nucleotides read TGTGCCAGCAGCTTAGAATCGCCTAGCGGGCGTAGAACCACAGATACGCAGTATTTT. It is translated as CASSLESPSGRRTTDTQYF.